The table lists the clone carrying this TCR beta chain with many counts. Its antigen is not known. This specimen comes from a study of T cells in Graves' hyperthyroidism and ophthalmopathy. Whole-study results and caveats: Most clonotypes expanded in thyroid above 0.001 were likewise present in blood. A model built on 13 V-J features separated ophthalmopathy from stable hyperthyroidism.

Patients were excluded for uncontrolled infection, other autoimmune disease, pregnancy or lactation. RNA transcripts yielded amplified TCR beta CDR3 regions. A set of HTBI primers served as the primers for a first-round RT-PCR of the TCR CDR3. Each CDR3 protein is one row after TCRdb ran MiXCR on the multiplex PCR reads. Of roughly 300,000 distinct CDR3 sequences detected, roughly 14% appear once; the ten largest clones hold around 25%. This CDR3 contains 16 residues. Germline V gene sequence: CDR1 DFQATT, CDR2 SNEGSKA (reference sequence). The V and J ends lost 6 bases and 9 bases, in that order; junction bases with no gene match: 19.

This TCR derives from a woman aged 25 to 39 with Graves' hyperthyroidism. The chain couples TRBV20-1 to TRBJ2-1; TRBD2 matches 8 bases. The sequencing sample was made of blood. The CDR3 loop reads CSALAPFTAGDSEQFF. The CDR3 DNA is TGCAGTGCGCTCGCCCCATTTACAGCGGGGGATAGTGAGCAGTTCTTC.